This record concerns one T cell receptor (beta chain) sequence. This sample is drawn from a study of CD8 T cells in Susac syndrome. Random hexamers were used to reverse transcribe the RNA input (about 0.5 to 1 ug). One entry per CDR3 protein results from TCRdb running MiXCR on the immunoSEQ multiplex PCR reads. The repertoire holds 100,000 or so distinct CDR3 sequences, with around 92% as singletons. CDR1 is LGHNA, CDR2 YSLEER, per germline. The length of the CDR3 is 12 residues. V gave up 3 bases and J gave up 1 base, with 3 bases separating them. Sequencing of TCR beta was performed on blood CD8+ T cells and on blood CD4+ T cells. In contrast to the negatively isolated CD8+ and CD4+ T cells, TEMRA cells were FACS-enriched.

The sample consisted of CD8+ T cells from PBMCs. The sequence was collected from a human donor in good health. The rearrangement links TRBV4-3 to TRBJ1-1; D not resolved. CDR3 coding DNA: TGCGCCAGCAGCCACACGAACACTGAAGCTTTCTTT. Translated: CASSHTNTEAFF.